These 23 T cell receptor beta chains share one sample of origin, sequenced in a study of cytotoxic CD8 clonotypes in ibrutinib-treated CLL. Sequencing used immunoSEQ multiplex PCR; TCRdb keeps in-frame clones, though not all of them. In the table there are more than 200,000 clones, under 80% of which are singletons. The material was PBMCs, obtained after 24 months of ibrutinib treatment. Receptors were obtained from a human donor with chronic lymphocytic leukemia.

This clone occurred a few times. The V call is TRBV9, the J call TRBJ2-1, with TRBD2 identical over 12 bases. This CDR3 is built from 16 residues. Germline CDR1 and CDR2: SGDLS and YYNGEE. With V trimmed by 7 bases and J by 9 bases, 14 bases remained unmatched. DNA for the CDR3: TGTGCCAGCGGGGCTAGCGGGAGGGAATGGGTTGGTGAGCAGTTCTTC. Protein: CASGASGREWVGEQFF. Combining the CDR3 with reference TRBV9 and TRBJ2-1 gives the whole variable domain DSGVTQTPKHLITATGQRVTLRCSPRSGDLSVYWYQQSLDQGLQFLIQYYNGEERAKGNILERFSAQQFPDLHSELNLSSLELGDSALYFCASGASGREWVGEQFFGPGTRLTVL.

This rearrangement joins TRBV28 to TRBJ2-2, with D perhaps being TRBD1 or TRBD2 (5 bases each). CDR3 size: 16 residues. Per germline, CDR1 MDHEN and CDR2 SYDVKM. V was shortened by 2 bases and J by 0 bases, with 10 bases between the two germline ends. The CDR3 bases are TGTGCCAGCAGTTTAGGTGGGGGAACGAACACCGGGGAGCTGTTTTTT. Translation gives CASSLGGGTNTGELFF.

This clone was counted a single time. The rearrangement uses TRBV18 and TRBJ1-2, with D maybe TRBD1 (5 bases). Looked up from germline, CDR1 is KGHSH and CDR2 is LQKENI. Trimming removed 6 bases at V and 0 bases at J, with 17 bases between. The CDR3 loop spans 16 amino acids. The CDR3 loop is CASSPNRDVANYGYTF. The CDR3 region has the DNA TGTGCCAGCTCCCCTAATCGGGACGTAGCTAACTATGGCTACACCTTC.

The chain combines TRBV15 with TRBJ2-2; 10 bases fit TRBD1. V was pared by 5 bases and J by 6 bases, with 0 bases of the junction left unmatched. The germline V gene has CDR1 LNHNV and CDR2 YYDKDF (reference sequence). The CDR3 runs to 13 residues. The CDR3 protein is CATSGQGAGELFF. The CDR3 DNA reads TGTGCCACCAGCGGACAGGGGGCCGGGGAGCTGTTTTTT.

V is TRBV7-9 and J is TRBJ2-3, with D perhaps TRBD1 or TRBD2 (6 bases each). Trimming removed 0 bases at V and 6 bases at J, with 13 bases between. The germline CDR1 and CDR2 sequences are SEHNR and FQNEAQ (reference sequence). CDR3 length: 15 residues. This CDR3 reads CASSLASQGGDTQYF. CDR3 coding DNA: TGTGCCAGCAGCTTAGCATCACAGGGAGGCGATACGCAGTATTTT.

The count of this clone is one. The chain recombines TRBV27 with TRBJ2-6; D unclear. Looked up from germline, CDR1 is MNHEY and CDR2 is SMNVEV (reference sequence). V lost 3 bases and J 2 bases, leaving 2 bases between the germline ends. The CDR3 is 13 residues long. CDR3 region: CASSFAGANVLTF. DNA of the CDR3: TGTGCCAGCAGTTTTGCTGGGGCCAACGTCCTGACTTTC.

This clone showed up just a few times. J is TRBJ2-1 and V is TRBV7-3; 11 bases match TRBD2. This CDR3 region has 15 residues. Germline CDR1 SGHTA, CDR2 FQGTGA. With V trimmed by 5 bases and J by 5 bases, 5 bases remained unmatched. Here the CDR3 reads CASSLQTSGNNEQFF. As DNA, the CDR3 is TGTGCCAGCAGCCTTCAGACTAGCGGGAACAATGAGCAGTTCTTC.

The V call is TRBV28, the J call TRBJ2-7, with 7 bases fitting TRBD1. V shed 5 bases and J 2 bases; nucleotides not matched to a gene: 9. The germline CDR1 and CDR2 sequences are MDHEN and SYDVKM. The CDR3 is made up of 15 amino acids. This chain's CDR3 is CASSVPQGVTYEQYF. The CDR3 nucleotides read TGTGCCAGCAGTGTGCCTCAGGGGGTCACCTACGAGCAGTACTTC.

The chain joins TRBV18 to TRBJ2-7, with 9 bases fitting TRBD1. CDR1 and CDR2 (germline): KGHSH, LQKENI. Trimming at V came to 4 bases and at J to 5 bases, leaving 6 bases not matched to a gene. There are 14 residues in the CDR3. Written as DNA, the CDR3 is TGTGCCAGCTCACTAAAGACAGGGGGGAACGAGCAGTACTTC. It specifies CASSLKTGGNEQYF.

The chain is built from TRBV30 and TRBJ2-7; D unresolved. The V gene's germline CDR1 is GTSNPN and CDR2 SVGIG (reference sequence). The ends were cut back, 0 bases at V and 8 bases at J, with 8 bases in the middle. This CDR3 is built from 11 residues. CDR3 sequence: CAWSVSSQQYF. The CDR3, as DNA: TGTGCCTGGAGTGTCAGTTCGCAGCAGTACTTC. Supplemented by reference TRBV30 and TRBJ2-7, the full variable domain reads SQTIHQWPATLVQPVGSPLSLECTVEGTSNPNLYWYRQAAGRGLQLLFYSVGIGQISSEVPQNLSASRPQDRQFILSSKKLLLSDSGFYLCAWSVSSQQYFGPGTRLTVT.

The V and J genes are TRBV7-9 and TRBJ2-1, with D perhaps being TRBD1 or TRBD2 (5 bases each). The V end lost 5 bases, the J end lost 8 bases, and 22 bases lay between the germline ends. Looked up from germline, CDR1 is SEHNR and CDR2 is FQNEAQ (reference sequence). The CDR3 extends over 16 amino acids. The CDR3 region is CASSRLSSRGRDEQFF. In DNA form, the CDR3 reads TGTGCCAGCAGCCGCCTAAGCTCACGGGGACGAGATGAGCAGTTCTTC.

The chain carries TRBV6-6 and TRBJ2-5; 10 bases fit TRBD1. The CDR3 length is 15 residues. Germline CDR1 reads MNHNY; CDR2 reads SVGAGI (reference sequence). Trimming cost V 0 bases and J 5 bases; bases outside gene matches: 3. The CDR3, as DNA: TGTGCCAGCAGTTACTCGGGGACAGGGGCCGAGACCCAGTACTTC. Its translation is CASSYSGTGAETQYF.

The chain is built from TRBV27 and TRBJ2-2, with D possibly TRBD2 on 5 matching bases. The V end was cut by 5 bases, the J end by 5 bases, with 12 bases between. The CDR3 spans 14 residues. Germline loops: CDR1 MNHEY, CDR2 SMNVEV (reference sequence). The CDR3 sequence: CASSPPPGTGELFF. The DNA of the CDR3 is TGTGCCAGCAGTCCCCCGCCGGGAACCGGGGAGCTGTTTTTT.

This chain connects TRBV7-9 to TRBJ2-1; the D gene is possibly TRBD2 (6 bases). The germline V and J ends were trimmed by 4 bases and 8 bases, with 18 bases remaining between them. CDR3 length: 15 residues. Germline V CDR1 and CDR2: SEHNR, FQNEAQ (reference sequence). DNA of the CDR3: TGTGCCAGCAGCTCTAGGGACGGGGGTTTTGATGAGCAGTTCTTC. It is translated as CASSSRDGGFDEQFF. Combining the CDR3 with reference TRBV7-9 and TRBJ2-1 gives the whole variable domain DTGVSQNPRHKITKRGQNVTFRCDPISEHNRLYWYRQTLGQGPEFLTYFQNEAQLEKSRLLSDRFSAERPKGSFSTLEIQRTEQGDSAMYLCASSSRDGGFDEQFFGPGTRLTVL.

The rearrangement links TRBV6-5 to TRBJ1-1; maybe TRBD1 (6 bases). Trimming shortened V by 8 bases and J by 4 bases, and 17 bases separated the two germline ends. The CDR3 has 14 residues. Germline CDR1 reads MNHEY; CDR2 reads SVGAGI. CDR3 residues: CASVSFGGATEAFF. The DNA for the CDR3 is TGTGCCAGCGTGAGCTTCGGGGGGGCCACTGAAGCTTTCTTT.

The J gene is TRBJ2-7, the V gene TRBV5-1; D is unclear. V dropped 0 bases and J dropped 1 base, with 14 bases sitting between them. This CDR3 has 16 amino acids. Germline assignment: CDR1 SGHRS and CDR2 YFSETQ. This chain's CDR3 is CASSLARPPISYEQYF. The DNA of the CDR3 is TGCGCCAGCAGCTTGGCGAGGCCCCCCATATCCTACGAGCAGTACTTC.

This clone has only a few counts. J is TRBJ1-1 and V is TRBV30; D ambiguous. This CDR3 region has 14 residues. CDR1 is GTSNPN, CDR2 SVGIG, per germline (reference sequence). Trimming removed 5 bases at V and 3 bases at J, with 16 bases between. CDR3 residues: CAWFGSSWDTEAFF. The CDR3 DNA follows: TGTGCCTGGTTCGGCTCGTCATGGGACACTGAAGCTTTCTTT.

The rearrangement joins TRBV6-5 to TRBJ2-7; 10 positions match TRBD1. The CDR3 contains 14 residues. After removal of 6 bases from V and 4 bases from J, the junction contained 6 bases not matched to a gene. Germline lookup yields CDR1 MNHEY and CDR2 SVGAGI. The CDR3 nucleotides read TGTGCCAGCAGCCGCGGGACAGGGGTGTACGAGCAGTACTTC. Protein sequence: CASSRGTGVYEQYF.

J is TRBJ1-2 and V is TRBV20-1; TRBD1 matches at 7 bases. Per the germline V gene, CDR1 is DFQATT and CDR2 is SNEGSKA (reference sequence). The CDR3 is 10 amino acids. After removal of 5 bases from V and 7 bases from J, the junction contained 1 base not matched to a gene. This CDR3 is CSAWTGGYTF. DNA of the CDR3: TGCAGTGCTTGGACAGGTGGCTACACCTTC.

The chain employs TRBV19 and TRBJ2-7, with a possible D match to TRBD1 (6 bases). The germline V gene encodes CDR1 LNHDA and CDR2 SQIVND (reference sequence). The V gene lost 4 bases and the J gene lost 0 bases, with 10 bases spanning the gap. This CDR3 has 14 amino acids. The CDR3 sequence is CASSTTGDSYEQYF. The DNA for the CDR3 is TGTGCCAGTAGTACGACAGGAGACTCCTACGAGCAGTACTTC.

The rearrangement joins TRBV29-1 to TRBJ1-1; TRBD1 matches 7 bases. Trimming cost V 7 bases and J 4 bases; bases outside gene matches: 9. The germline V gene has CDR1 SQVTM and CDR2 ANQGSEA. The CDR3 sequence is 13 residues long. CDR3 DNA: TGCAGCGCTGGGACAGCTCTGGGCACTGAAGCTTTCTTT. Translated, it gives CSAGTALGTEAFF.

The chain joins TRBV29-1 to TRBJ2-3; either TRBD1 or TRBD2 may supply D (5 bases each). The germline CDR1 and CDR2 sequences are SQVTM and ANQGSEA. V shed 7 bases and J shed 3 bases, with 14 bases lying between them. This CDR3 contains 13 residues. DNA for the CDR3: TGCAGCGCCGGGACGGTAGTGACAGATACGCAGTATTTT. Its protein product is CSAGTVVTDTQYF.

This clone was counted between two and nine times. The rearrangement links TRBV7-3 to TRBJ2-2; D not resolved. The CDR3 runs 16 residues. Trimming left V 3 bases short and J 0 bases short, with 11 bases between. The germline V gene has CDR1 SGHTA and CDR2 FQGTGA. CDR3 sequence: CASSFGVGANTGELFF. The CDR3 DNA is TGTGCCAGCAGCTTCGGTGTAGGCGCGAACACCGGGGAGCTGTTTTTT.